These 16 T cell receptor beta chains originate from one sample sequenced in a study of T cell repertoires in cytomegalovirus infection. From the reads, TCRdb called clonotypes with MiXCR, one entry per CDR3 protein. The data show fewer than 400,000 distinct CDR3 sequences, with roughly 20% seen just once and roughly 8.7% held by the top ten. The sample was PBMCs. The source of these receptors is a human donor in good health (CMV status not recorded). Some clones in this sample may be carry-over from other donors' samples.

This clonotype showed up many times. The CDR3 DNA sequence: TGTGCCAGCAGCTTAACGAGGGGGGCTGGGGCCAACGTCCTGACTTTC. Translating it yields CASSLTRGAGANVLTF. This chain uses TRBV7-2 with TRBJ2-6; the D gene could be TRBD1 or TRBD2 (6 bases each). The CDR3 is 16 residues long. Germline V CDR1 and CDR2: SGHTA, FQGNSA. V lost 2 bases and J lost 2, with 10 bases in between.

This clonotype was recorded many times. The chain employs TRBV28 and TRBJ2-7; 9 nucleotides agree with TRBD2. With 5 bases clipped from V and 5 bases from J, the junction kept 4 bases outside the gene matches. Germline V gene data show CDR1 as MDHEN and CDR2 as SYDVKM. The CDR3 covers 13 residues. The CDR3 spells CASSLAGSHEQYF. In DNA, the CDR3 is TGTGCCAGCAGTCTAGCGGGGAGCCACGAGCAGTACTTC.

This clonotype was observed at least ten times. This chain's CDR3 is CASSLMRDPEGSPLHF. The CDR3, as DNA: TGTGCCAGCAGCCTCATGAGGGACCCGGAGGGTTCACCCCTCCACTTT. This chain connects TRBV7-2 to TRBJ1-6; D may be TRBD1 (5 bases). Germline V gene lookup returns CDR1 SGHTA and CDR2 FQGNSA. The ends were cut back, 5 bases at V and 9 bases at J, with 20 bases in the middle. The length of the CDR3 is 16 residues.

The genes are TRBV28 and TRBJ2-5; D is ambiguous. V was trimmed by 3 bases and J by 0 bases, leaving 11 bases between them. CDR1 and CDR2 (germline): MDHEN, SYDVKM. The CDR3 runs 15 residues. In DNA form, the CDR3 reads TGTGCCAGCAGTTTGAGGCATAGACACCAAGAGACCCAGTACTTC. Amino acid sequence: CASSLRHRHQETQYF.

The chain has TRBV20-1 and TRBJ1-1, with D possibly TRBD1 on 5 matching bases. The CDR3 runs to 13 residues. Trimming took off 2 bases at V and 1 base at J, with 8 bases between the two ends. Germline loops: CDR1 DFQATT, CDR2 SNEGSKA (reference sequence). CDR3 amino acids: CSARIGANTEAFF. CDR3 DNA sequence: TGCAGTGCTAGAATAGGGGCGAACACTGAAGCTTTCTTT.

CDR3 residues: CASSLRGYGTDTQYF. CDR3 nucleotides: TGTGCCAGCAGCTTAAGAGGTTATGGCACAGATACGCAGTATTTT. This chain connects TRBV7-6 to TRBJ2-3; D is unresolved. This CDR3 is 15 amino acids long. Germline V gene sequence: CDR1 SGHVS, CDR2 FNYEAQ. Trimming took off 2 bases at V and 1 base at J, with 10 bases between the two ends.

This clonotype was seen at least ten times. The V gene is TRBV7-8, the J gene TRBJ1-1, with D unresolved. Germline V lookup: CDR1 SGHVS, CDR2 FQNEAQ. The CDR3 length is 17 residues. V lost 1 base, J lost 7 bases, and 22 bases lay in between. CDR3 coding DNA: TGTGCCAGCAGCTTAGGGCCTATAAGAGGCACGGGTGGTGAAGCTTTCTTT. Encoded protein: CASSLGPIRGTGGEAFF.

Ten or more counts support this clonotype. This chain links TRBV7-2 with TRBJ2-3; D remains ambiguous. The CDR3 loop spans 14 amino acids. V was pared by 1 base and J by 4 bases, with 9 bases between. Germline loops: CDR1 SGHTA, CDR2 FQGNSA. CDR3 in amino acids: CASSLVPGPDTQYF. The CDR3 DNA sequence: TGTGCCAGCAGCTTAGTACCAGGCCCAGATACGCAGTATTTT.

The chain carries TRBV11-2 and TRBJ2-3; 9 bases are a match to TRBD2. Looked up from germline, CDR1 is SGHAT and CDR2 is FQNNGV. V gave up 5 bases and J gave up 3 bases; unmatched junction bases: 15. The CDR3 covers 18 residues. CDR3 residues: CASSPPWGGGAGTDTQYF. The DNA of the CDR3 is TGTGCCAGCAGCCCCCCTTGGGGCGGGGGGGCTGGGACAGATACGCAGTATTTT.

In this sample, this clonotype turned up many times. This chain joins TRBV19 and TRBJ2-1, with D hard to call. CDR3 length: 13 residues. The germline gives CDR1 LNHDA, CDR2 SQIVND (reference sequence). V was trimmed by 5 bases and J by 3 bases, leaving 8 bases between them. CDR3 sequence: CASSLIIYNEQFF. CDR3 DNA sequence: TGTGCCAGTAGTCTCATTATCTACAATGAGCAGTTCTTC. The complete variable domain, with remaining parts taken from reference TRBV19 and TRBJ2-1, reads DGGITQSPKYLFRKEGQNVTLSCEQNLNHDAMYWYRQDPGQGLRLIYYSQIVNDFQKGDIAEGYSVSREKKESFPLTVTSAQKNPTAFYLCASSLIIYNEQFFGPGTRLTVL.

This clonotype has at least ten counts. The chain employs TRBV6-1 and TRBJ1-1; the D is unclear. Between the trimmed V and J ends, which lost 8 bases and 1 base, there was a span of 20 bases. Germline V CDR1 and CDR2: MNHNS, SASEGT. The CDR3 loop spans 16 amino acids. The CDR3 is CASGPHSRGRNTEAFF. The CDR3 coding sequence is TGTGCCAGCGGACCCCACTCTAGAGGACGGAACACTGAAGCTTTCTTT.

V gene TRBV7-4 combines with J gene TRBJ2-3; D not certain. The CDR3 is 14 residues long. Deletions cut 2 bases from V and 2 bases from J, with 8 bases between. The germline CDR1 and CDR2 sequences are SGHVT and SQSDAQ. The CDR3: CASSLTRDTDTQYF. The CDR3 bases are TGTGCCAGCAGCTTAACGCGCGACACAGATACGCAGTATTTT.

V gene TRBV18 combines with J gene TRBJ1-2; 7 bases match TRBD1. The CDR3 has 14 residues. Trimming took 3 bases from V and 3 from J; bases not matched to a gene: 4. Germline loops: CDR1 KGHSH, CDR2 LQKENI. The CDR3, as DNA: TGTGCCAGCTCACCTCGCCAGGGGGACTATGGCTACACCTTC. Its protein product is CASSPRQGDYGYTF.

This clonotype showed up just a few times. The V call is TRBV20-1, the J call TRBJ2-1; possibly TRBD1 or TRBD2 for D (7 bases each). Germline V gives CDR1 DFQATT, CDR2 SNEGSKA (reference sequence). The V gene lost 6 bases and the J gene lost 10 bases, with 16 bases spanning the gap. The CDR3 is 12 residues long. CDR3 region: CSATGRGGEQFF. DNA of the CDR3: TGCAGTGCCACCGGCAGGGGGGGGGAGCAGTTCTTC.

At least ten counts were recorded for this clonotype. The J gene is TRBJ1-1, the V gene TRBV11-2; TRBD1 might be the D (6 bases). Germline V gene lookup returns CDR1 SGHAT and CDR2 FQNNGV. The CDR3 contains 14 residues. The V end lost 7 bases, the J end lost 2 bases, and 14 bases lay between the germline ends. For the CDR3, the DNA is TGTGCCAGCAACAAGGGGGAGATAAACACTGAAGCTTTCTTT. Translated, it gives CASNKGEINTEAFF.

The CDR3 sequence is CASSSQGSLPAEQFF. In DNA form, the CDR3 reads TGTGCCAGCAGCTCCCAAGGAAGCTTACCGGCTGAGCAGTTCTTC. This rearrangement joins TRBV11-3 to TRBJ2-1; no firm D call. Germline CDR1 is SGHNT and CDR2 is YENEEA. V lost 4 bases, J lost 9 bases, and 19 bases lay in between. The CDR3 runs to 15 residues. Supplemented by reference TRBV11-3 and TRBJ2-1, the full variable domain reads EAGVVQSPRYKIIEKKQPVAFWCNPISGHNTLYWYLQNLGQGPELLIRYENEEAVDDSQLPKDRFSAERLKGVDSTLKIQPAELGDSAVYLCASSSQGSLPAEQFFGPGTRLTVL.